Presented here are 18 T cell receptor beta chains from one specimen sequenced in a study of blood T cells in healthy people across ages. The second PCR ran about 6 to 11 cycles with a sample-barcoded 5' primer and J-beta primers. A single record per CDR3 protein comes from TCRdb applying MiXCR to the 5' RACE reads. This table holds over 1,300,000 distinct CDR3 sequences, approximately 63% found once. Input material: blood. The receptors derive from a man aged 18 to 35 in good health.

This chain links TRBV11-2 with TRBJ2-3; 9 positions agree with TRBD1. Germline CDR1 is SGHAT and CDR2 is FQNNGV. The CDR3 totals 17 residues. The ends lost 4 bases at V and 6 bases at J; junction bases unmatched: 14. CDR3 sequence: CASSSGYTGGAWDTQYF. The CDR3 DNA reads TGTGCCAGCAGCTCGGGGTATACAGGGGGCGCTTGGGATACGCAGTATTTT.

V and J are TRBV12-3 or TRBV12-4 and TRBJ2-3, with D possibly called TRBD1 or TRBD2 (6 bases each). The CDR3 runs 13 residues. Trimming removed 8 bases at V and 5 bases at J, with 14 bases between. CDR3 protein: CASGGRNLDTQYF. In DNA, the CDR3 is TGTGCCAGCGGGGGGCGGAACCTAGATACGCAGTATTTT.

In nucleotides, the CDR3 is TGCGCCAGCAGCTTGGGTTCGGGAGTCGGGGAGCTGTTTTTT. This gives the protein CASSLGSGVGELFF. V usage is TRBV5-1 and J usage is TRBJ2-2, with D possibly being TRBD2 (6 bases). CDR3 length equals 14 residues. From germline, CDR1 is SGHRS and CDR2 YFSETQ. V was trimmed by 0 bases and J by 7 bases, leaving 10 bases between them.

The chain combines TRBV7-9 with TRBJ2-4, with D maybe TRBD2 (6 bases). The DNA end lines up better with TRBJ2-7; the J call may be wrong. The CDR3 spans 14 residues. From germline, CDR1 is SEHNR and CDR2 FQNEAQ (reference sequence). The CDR3 nucleotides are TGTGCCAGCAGCAGAGAGGGGAGGTCGGGCGAGCAGTACTTC. Its protein is CASSREGRSGEQYF.

This clonotype was observed a handful of times. Here the CDR3 DNA reads TGTGCCAGCAGTCAAGGACTAGCGAATTCCTACAATGAGCAGTTCTTC. Encoded protein: CASSQGLANSYNEQFF. The chain couples TRBV6-1 to TRBJ2-1; 9 bases agree with TRBD2. The V and J ends lost 5 bases and 1 base, in that order; junction bases with no gene match: 6. Germline V CDR1 and CDR2: MNHNS, SASEGT. This CDR3 has 16 residues.

This clonotype came up a few times. The rearrangement joins TRBV5-1 to TRBJ2-5, with 11 positions matching TRBD1. The J call is uncertain, as TRBJ2-7 better fits the DNA end. Germline V gene data show CDR1 as SGHRS and CDR2 as YFSETQ. This CDR3 comprises 14 residues. For the CDR3, the DNA is TGCGCCAGCAGCTTTACCGGGACAGGGGGCGAGCAGTACTTC. Its protein is CASSFTGTGGEQYF.

The chain recombines TRBV7-9 with TRBJ1-1; tentative D call: TRBD1 (6 bases). Per germline, CDR1 SEHNR and CDR2 FQNEAQ (reference sequence). The V and J ends lost 1 base and 2 bases respectively, with 11 bases between them. The CDR3 is 15 residues long. CDR3 sequence reads: CASSLVQGRNTEAFF. The CDR3 DNA sequence: TGTGCCAGCAGCTTAGTTCAGGGGCGCAACACTGAAGCTTTCTTT.

There are many counts of this clonotype. This chain uses TRBV5-1 with TRBJ1-2; D might be TRBD1 (6 bases). V lost 5 bases and J lost 3, with 8 bases in between. CDR3 length: 12 amino acids. From germline, CDR1 is SGHRS and CDR2 YFSETQ. DNA for the CDR3: TGCGCCAGCAGTAGGGGGGACTATGGCTACACCTTC. This gives the protein CASSRGDYGYTF.

CDR3 in DNA: TGTGCCAGCAGCCAAGACCGTACAGAGTCCTACGAGCAGTACTTC. It specifies CASSQDRTESYEQYF. The genes are TRBV3-1 and TRBJ2-7; D is unresolved. CDR1 and CDR2 from the germline V gene are LGHDT and YNNKEL (reference sequence). This CDR3 comprises 15 residues. V was shortened by 0 bases and J by 1 base, with 10 bases between the two germline ends.

This clonotype came up once. The chain has TRBV9 and TRBJ1-6; 7 bases are shared with TRBD1. Trimming took 1 base from V and 7 from J; bases not matched to a gene: 5. Germline V CDR1 and CDR2: SGDLS, YYNGEE. The CDR3 runs to 15 residues. The CDR3 sequence: CASSVTGAGNSPLHF. For the CDR3, the DNA is TGTGCCAGCAGCGTAACAGGGGCGGGAAATTCACCCCTCCACTTT.

The chain has TRBV7-9 and TRBJ2-3, with D maybe TRBD2 (5 bases). The CDR3 is 17 residues long. Trimming shortened V by 5 bases and J by 6 bases, and 24 bases separated the two germline ends. Germline loops: CDR1 SEHNR, CDR2 FQNEAQ (reference sequence). The CDR3 sequence: CASSQFNRIRLHDTQYF. CDR3 sequence (DNA): TGTGCCAGCAGCCAATTTAACCGAATAAGACTACATGATACGCAGTATTTT.

This clonotype was recorded a few times. The chain is built from TRBV20-1 and TRBJ2-5; D is possibly TRBD2 (5 bases). V lost 0 bases, J lost 1 base, and 12 bases lay in between. This CDR3 is 15 amino acids long. From germline, CDR1 is DFQATT and CDR2 SNEGSKA (reference sequence). The CDR3 sequence: CSARDGVNIQETQYF. The CDR3 bases are TGCAGTGCTAGAGACGGGGTAAACATCCAAGAGACCCAGTACTTC.

This clonotype has only one observation. The CDR3 sequence: CASSYTTGDGNEQFF. CDR3 bases: TGTGCCAGCAGCTATACGACAGGGGATGGCAATGAGCAGTTCTTC. The chain carries TRBV11-2 and TRBJ2-1; 8 nucleotides line up with TRBD1. Losses at the gene ends were 4 bases for V and 6 bases for J; bases not matched to a gene: 8. CDR1 is SGHAT and CDR2 is FQNNGV in the germline V gene. This CDR3 spans 15 amino acids.

This clonotype is a singleton in its sample. The genes are TRBV4-1 and TRBJ1-4; a possible D gene is TRBD1 (5 bases). Looked up from germline, CDR1 is MGHRA and CDR2 is YSYEKL. CDR3 size: 14 residues. Deletions cut 4 bases from V and 4 bases from J, with 10 bases between. In nucleotides, the CDR3 is TGCGCCAGCAGCCCGCGGGGGTTTAATGAAAAACTGTTTTTT. It specifies CASSPRGFNEKLFF.

The rearrangement uses TRBV6-6 and TRBJ2-3, with no clear D. V lost 5 bases to trimming and J lost 1 base, with 7 bases between them. The germline gives CDR1 MNHNY, CDR2 SVGAGI (reference sequence). There are 13 residues in the CDR3. CDR3 DNA sequence: TGTGCCAGCAGTCAGATACGCACAGATACGCAGTATTTT. It codes for CASSQIRTDTQYF.

Comments on this clonotype: A junction boundary mismatches the germline segment, possibly from a read error. This chain joins TRBV11-2 and TRBJ2-1; TRBD2 matches 10 bases. Germline CDR1 is SGHAT and CDR2 is FQNNGV. The CDR3 sequence is 17 residues long. The CDR3 nucleotides are TGCGCCAGCAGCCAACAGCCTAGCGGGGGAGGCTACAATGAGCAGTTCTTC. Translating it yields CASSQQPSGGGYNEQFF. The variable domain in full, completed from reference TRBV11-2 and TRBJ2-1, reads EAGVAQSPRYKIIEKRQSVAFWCNPISGHATLYWYQQILGQGPKLLIQFQNNGVVDDSQLPKDRFSAERLKGVDSTLKIQPAKLEDSAVYLCASSQQPSGGGYNEQFFGPGTRLTVL.

The rearrangement links TRBV7-6 to TRBJ2-5; 8 bases align to TRBD1. Germline values: CDR1 SGHVS, CDR2 FNYEAQ. The CDR3 runs to 14 residues. The V gene end was trimmed by 1 base and the J gene end by 11 bases; junction bases not matched to a gene: 9. Here the CDR3 DNA reads TGTGCCAGCAGCTTAGTGGTAACAGGGGGTGAGCAGTACTTC. Translation: CASSLVVTGGEQYF.

The rearrangement links TRBV7-8 to TRBJ2-1; D perhaps matches TRBD1 (6 bases). Trimming pared 4 bases from V and 3 bases from J, leaving 13 bases between. The germline gives CDR1 SGHVS, CDR2 FQNEAQ. This CDR3 is built from 15 residues. CDR3 coding DNA: TGTGCCAGCAGCTCGAGTTGGGACAACTACAATGAGCAGTTCTTC. Encoded protein: CASSSSWDNYNEQFF.